This entry lists 25 T cell receptor beta chains sequenced from one sample in a study of blood T cells in healthy people across ages. Then a second PCR, running about 6 to 12 cycles, was carried out with a sample-barcoded 5' primer and a J-beta primer mix. Each CDR3 protein is one row after TCRdb ran MiXCR on the 5' RACE reads. The sample holds approximately 1.5 million distinct CDR3 sequences; 40% to 45% are singletons and the top ten take approximately 4%. Sequences were obtained from blood. The receptors shown here come from a woman between 18 and 29 years old in good health.

The J gene is TRBJ1-2, the V gene TRBV25-1; 9 nucleotides align to TRBD1. The J segment lost 7 bases and the V segment lost 1 base, leaving 13 bases of the junction unmatched. The CDR3 loop spans 17 amino acids. Germline CDR1 and CDR2: MGHDK and SYGVNS. The CDR3 DNA sequence: TGTGCCAGCAGTGAATTCTTGGACAGGGGATTTACGGGTGGCTACACCTTC. This codes for CASSEFLDRGFTGGYTF.

This clonotype was detected only a few times. V gene TRBV7-2 combines with J gene TRBJ2-4; D gene ambiguous. Trimming left V 2 bases short and J 5 bases short, with 7 bases between. The CDR3 consists of 13 residues. CDR1 is SGHTA and CDR2 is FQGNSA in the germline V gene. CDR3: CASSLKQENIQYF. In DNA form, the CDR3 reads TGTGCCAGCAGCTTAAAGCAGGAAAACATTCAGTACTTC.

The gene calls are TRBV6-1 and TRBJ1-1; 7 positions agree with TRBD1. The V segment lost 5 bases and the J segment 1 base; nucleotides outside the gene matches: 10. Germline V CDR1 and CDR2: MNHNS, SASEGT. The CDR3 is 16 residues long. The CDR3 loop is CASSRRGQRRNTEAFF. CDR3 in DNA: TGTGCCAGCAGTAGGAGGGGACAGCGAAGGAACACTGAAGCTTTCTTT.

The rearrangement links TRBV15 to TRBJ2-1; D unresolved. Germline CDR1 reads LNHNV; CDR2 reads YYDKDF (reference sequence). The CDR3 length is 13 residues. Trimming cost V 3 bases and J 4 bases, with 7 bases left between them. CDR3 nucleotides: TGTGCCACCAGCAGCAGCACTTACAATGAGCAGTTCTTC. Translated: CATSSSTYNEQFF.

The gene calls are TRBV18 and TRBJ1-3; 7 bases map to TRBD1. The CDR3 is 16 amino acids. V lost 3 bases to trimming and J lost 0 bases; unmatched junction nucleotides: 5. Per the germline V gene, CDR1 is KGHSH and CDR2 is LQKENI. The CDR3 protein is CASSPTGLYSGNTIYF. The CDR3 DNA reads TGTGCCAGCTCACCGACAGGGTTATACTCTGGAAACACCATATATTTT.

The V and J genes are TRBV20-1 and TRBJ1-6; TRBD1 matches at 8 bases. CDR3 length equals 13 residues. The V gene's germline CDR1 is DFQATT and CDR2 SNEGSKA (reference sequence). V lost 6 bases and J lost 8; bases outside the gene matches: 6. The CDR3 protein is CSARRGLDSPLHF. DNA for the CDR3: TGCAGTGCCCGCAGGGGGCTCGATTCACCCCTCCACTTT.

This clonotype was picked up a small number of times. The J gene is TRBJ1-2, the V gene TRBV13; D remains unclear. Germline CDR1 reads PRHDT; CDR2 reads FYEKMQ (reference sequence). V was shortened by 10 bases and J by 1 base, with 16 bases between the two germline ends. The CDR3 extends over 14 amino acids. The chain's CDR3 is CANSFSADNYGYTF. The CDR3 region has the DNA TGTGCCAACAGTTTTTCGGCAGATAACTATGGCTACACCTTC.

This clonotype was seen a single time. The V call is TRBV3-1, the J call TRBJ2-3, with 9 bases fitting TRBD1. V was pared by 0 bases and J by 5 bases, with 9 bases of the junction left unmatched. CDR1 and CDR2 (germline): LGHDT, YNNKEL (reference sequence). This CDR3 spans 17 amino acids. The CDR3 here is CASSQDLGQGFGDTQYF. In DNA form, the CDR3 reads TGTGCCAGCAGCCAAGATCTGGGACAGGGCTTCGGAGATACGCAGTATTTT.

In its sample, this clonotype was seen many times. CDR3: CSAPGYNEQFF. The CDR3 bases are TGCAGTGCCCCAGGATACAATGAGCAGTTCTTC. The V gene is TRBV20-1, the J gene TRBJ2-1; D gene unclear. The CDR3 is 11 residues long. Trimming cost V 6 bases and J 4 bases, with 7 bases left between them. CDR1 and CDR2 (germline): DFQATT, SNEGSKA (reference sequence).

CDR3 coding DNA: TGTGCCACCAGTGAGCCGACAGGGGGCAGTTATGGCTACACCTTC. Translation: CATSEPTGGSYGYTF. This sequence joins TRBV24-1 and TRBJ1-2, with TRBD1 identical over 10 bases. CDR1 is KGHDR and CDR2 is SFDVKD in the germline V gene. This CDR3 has 15 amino acids. V shed 4 bases and J 5 bases; nucleotides not matched to a gene: 6.

Comments on this clonotype: This may stem from a read error, because a much larger clone lies one nucleotide away. The chain couples TRBV7-8 to TRBJ2-3; no definite D call. This CDR3 is built from 11 residues. The germline gives CDR1 SGHVS, CDR2 FQNEAQ. The CDR3 nucleotides are TGTGCCTTGGGTAGCACAGATACGCGGTATTTT. It translates to CALGSTDTRYF. The whole variable domain, remainder taken from reference TRBV7-8 and TRBJ2-3, is GAGVSQSPRYKVAKRGQDVALRCDPISGHVSLFWYQQALGQGPEFLTYFQNEAQLDKSGLPSDRFFAERPEGSVSTLKIQRTQQEDSAVYLCALGSTDTRYFGPGTRLTVL.

This clonotype showed up just a few times. The chain couples TRBV7-2 to TRBJ2-7; 9 bases are a match to TRBD2. The V gene's germline CDR1 is SGHTA and CDR2 FQGNSA. V trimming: 6 bases; J trimming: 5 bases; junction bases outside the gene matches: 5. The CDR3 contains 13 residues. The CDR3 sequence: CASSLAGTDEQYF. For the CDR3, the DNA is TGTGCCAGCAGTCTAGCGGGAACTGACGAGCAGTACTTC.

The chain couples TRBV7-3 to TRBJ2-1, with D tentatively TRBD2 (7 bases). This CDR3 is 14 amino acids long. The ends were cut back, 6 bases at V and 7 bases at J, with 16 bases in the middle. CDR1 and CDR2 (germline): SGHTA, FQGTGA. This chain's CDR3 is CASSLSEGGNEQFF. In nucleotides, the CDR3 is TGTGCCAGCAGTCTCAGCGAGGGGGGGAATGAGCAGTTCTTC.

The CDR3 sequence is CASSSKRGHSYNEQFF. The DNA of the CDR3 is TGTGCCAGCAGTTCGAAACGGGGGCACTCCTACAATGAGCAGTTCTTC. The chain carries TRBV6-2 or TRBV6-3 and TRBJ2-1, with D perhaps given as TRBD1 or TRBD2 (6 bases each). The CDR3 consists of 16 residues. Per germline, CDR1 MNHEY and CDR2 SVGEGT. V was pared by 4 bases and J by 0 bases, with 13 bases between.

This chain links TRBV27 with TRBJ1-2, with D perhaps matching TRBD1 (5 bases). Germline loops: CDR1 MNHEY, CDR2 SMNVEV (reference sequence). V was pared by 3 bases and J by 2 bases, with 13 bases between. The CDR3 has 15 amino acids. The CDR3 coding sequence is TGTGCCAGCAGTTTCGGAGGGGTGGGGAACTATGGCTACACCTTC. Encoded protein: CASSFGGVGNYGYTF.

At least ten counts were recorded for this clonotype. The J gene is TRBJ2-5, the V gene TRBV15; maybe TRBD2 (5 bases). CDR3 size: 13 residues. Between the trimmed V and J ends, which lost 0 bases and 4 bases, there was a span of 6 bases. Germline assignment: CDR1 LNHNV and CDR2 YYDKDF (reference sequence). The CDR3 DNA reads as TGTGCCACCAGCAGAGATCGGGGAGAGACCCAGTACTTC. This gives the protein CATSRDRGETQYF. Based on the CDR3 plus reference TRBV15 and TRBJ2-5, the full variable domain is DAMVIQNPRYQVTQFGKPVTLSCSQTLNHNVMYWYQQKSSQAPKLLFHYYDKDFNNEADTPDNFQSRRPNTSFCFLDIRSPGLGDTAMYLCATSRDRGETQYFGPGTRLLVL.

The J gene is TRBJ2-7, the V gene TRBV25-1, with TRBD2 identical over 7 bases. The length of the CDR3 is 14 residues. Germline lookup yields CDR1 MGHDK and CDR2 SYGVNS. V was clipped by 4 bases and J by 0 bases; unmatched bases: 3. CDR3 DNA: TGTGCCAGCAGTGTCCCGGGAGGCTCCTACGAGCAGTACTTC. Protein sequence: CASSVPGGSYEQYF.

This clonotype was observed a few times. The rearrangement links TRBV4-3 to TRBJ2-1; 8 bases line up with TRBD2. V lost 1 base and J lost 2; bases outside the gene matches: 1. The CDR3 totals 15 residues. Per the germline V gene, CDR1 is LGHNA and CDR2 is YSLEER. The CDR3 region has the DNA TGCGCCAGCAGCCAAGCTAGCGGGCCCTACAATGAGCAGTTCTTC. Translating it yields CASSQASGPYNEQFF.

The count of this clonotype is one. The chain recombines TRBV29-1 with TRBJ1-2; D uncertain. V dropped 5 bases and J dropped 1 base, with 14 bases sitting between them. The germline CDR1 and CDR2 sequences are SQVTM and ANQGSEA. The CDR3 is made up of 14 amino acids. CDR3 DNA sequence: TGCAGCGTTAGTGCCAGACTTATTAACTATGGCTACACCTTC. Amino acids: CSVSARLINYGYTF.

The V call is TRBV9, the J call TRBJ1-1; D gene unclear. Germline CDR1 and CDR2: SGDLS and YYNGEE. V shed 1 base and J shed 0 bases, with 4 bases lying between them. The CDR3 consists of 13 residues. The CDR3 reads CASSVRLNTEAFF. CDR3 nucleotide sequence: TGTGCCAGCAGCGTACGGTTGAACACTGAAGCTTTCTTT.

This rearrangement joins TRBV4-1 to TRBJ2-1; 13 bases are shared with TRBD2. Germline V gene data show CDR1 as MGHRA and CDR2 as YSYEKL. After removal of 0 bases from V and 1 base from J, the junction contained 3 bases not matched to a gene. The CDR3 is 18 residues long. CDR3 bases: TGCGCCAGCAGCCAAGATATACTAGCGGGGGGGTCCTACAATGAGCAGTTCTTC. Translated, it gives CASSQDILAGGSYNEQFF.

This clonotype has more than one count but fewer than ten. The V and J genes are TRBV7-6 and TRBJ2-2; D unresolved. Germline V gives CDR1 SGHVS, CDR2 FNYEAQ. This CDR3 has 15 residues. Trimming stripped 5 bases from V and 8 bases from J, with 18 bases between. The CDR3 DNA reads as TGTGCCAGCAGCCGCCTGGGGATAGCCGGGGGGGAGCTGTTTTTT. Protein sequence: CASSRLGIAGGELFF. The variable domain in full, with the rest retrieved from reference TRBV7-6 and TRBJ2-2, is GAGVSQSPRYKVTKRGQDVALRCDPISGHVSLYWYRQALGQGPEFLTYFNYEAQQDKSGLPNDRFSAERPEGSISTLTIQRTEQRDSAMYRCASSRLGIAGGELFFGEGSRLTVL.

The chain has TRBV7-8 and TRBJ2-1, with D maybe TRBD1 (6 bases). CDR3 length: 14 residues. Trimming cost V 7 bases and J 10 bases, with 20 bases left between them. Germline V gives CDR1 SGHVS, CDR2 FQNEAQ. CDR3 in amino acids: CASTDAGVSYEQFF. CDR3 coding DNA: TGTGCCAGCACCGACGCAGGGGTCTCCTACGAGCAGTTCTTC.

The chain joins TRBV5-1 to TRBJ2-3, with 11 bases lining up with TRBD2. Germline assignment: CDR1 SGHRS and CDR2 YFSETQ. V shed 5 bases and J 4 bases; nucleotides not matched to a gene: 3. This CDR3 spans 14 amino acids. Here the CDR3 reads CASRTSGVADTQYF. In DNA, the CDR3 is TGCGCCAGCAGGACTAGCGGGGTCGCAGATACGCAGTATTTT.

This chain uses TRBV20-1 with TRBJ1-2; 9 bases line up with TRBD1. Germline-derived CDR1 and CDR2 are DFQATT and SNEGSKA (reference sequence). The CDR3 has 13 residues. The V gene end was trimmed by 6 bases and the J gene end by 7 bases; junction bases not matched to a gene: 9. CDR3 in amino acids: CSASRDRALGYTF. The DNA of the CDR3 is TGCAGTGCCAGCCGGGACAGGGCGCTTGGCTACACCTTC.